This TCR beta chain emerged from a study of response to subunit inactivated influenza vaccine. Study-level findings and limits: Authors suggested seasonal influenza vaccinations each recruit few new T cells.

This clonotype has a handful of counts. Antigen unknown. Germline V CDR1 and CDR2: SGHRS, YFSETQ. The CDR3 spans 15 residues. V lost 2 bases and J lost 0, with 11 bases in between. Using its own MiXCR run on the RT-PCR reads, TCRdb lists one record per CDR3 protein. The sample yields roughly 170,000 distinct CDR3 sequences, about 9% seen once. Material: non-naive T cells sorted from PBMCs, obtained on the day of vaccination. This sequence joins TRBV5-1 and TRBJ1-1; D may be TRBD1 (5 bases). This sequence originates from a man between 45 and 60 years old who received an inactivated influenza vaccine. As DNA, the CDR3 is TGCGCCAGCAGCTTAAATGGGGCCATGAACACTGAAGCTTTCTTT. It encodes CASSLNGAMNTEAFF.